This TCR beta chain was captured by sequencing in a study of T cell responses to AZD1222 COVID-19 vaccine. The CDR3 extends over 15 amino acids. From germline, CDR1 is MNHEY and CDR2 SVGEGT. The trim removed 6 bases at V and 4 bases at J, leaving 8 bases unmatched. Assay used: immunoSEQ multiplex PCR; TCRdb lists only in-frame clones, some missing. The sample records 150,000 to 170,000 clones, 88% being singletons. The chain has TRBV6-2 or TRBV6-3 and TRBJ2-3, with 9 bases fitting TRBD1. Sequences were derived from peripheral blood, sampled on day 0 of AZD1222 vaccination. This clonotype originated in an adult in good health. The CDR3 is CASRPGTGLADTQYF. In nucleotides, the CDR3 is TGTGCCAGCAGACCTGGGACAGGGTTGGCAGATACGCAGTATTTT.